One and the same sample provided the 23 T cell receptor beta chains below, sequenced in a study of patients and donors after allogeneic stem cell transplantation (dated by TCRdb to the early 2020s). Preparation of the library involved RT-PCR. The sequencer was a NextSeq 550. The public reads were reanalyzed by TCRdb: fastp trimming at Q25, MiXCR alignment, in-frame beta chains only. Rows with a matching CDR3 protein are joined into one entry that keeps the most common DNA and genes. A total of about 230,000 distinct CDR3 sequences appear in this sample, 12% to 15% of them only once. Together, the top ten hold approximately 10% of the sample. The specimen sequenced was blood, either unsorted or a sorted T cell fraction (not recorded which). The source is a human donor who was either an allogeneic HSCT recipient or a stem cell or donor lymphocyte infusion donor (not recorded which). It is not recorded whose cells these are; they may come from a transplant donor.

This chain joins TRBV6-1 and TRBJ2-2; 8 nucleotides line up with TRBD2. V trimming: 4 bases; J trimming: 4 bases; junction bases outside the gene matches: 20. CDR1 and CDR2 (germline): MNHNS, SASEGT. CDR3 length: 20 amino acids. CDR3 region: CASSGPTSGRARSPTGELFF. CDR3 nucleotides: TGTGCCAGCAGTGGGCCCACTAGCGGCAGGGCAAGGAGCCCCACCGGGGAGCTGTTTTTT.

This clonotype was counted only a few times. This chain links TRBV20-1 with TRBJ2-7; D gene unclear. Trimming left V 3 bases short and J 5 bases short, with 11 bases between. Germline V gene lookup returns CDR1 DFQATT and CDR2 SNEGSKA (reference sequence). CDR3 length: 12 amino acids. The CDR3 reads CSASLIVNEQYF. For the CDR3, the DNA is TGCAGTGCTAGCCTCATAGTAAACGAGCAGTACTTC.

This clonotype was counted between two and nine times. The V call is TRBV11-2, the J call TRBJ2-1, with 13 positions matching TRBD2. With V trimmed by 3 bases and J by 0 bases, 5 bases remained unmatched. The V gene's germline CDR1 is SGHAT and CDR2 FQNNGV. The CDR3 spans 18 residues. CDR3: CASSLGTSGVTSYNEQFF. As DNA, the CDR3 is TGTGCCAGCAGCTTGGGGACTAGCGGGGTAACCTCCTACAATGAGCAGTTCTTC. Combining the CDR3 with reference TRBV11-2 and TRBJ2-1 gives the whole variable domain EAGVAQSPRYKIIEKRQSVAFWCNPISGHATLYWYQQILGQGPKLLIQFQNNGVVDDSQLPKDRFSAERLKGVDSTLKIQPAKLEDSAVYLCASSLGTSGVTSYNEQFFGPGTRLTVL.

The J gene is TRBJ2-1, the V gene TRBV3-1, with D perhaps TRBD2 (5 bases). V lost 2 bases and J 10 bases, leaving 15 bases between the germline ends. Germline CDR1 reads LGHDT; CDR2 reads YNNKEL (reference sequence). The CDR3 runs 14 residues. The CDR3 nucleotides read TGTGCCAGCAGCCAAAAGTCGTCGGGGTTCGAGCAGTTCTTC. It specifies CASSQKSSGFEQFF.

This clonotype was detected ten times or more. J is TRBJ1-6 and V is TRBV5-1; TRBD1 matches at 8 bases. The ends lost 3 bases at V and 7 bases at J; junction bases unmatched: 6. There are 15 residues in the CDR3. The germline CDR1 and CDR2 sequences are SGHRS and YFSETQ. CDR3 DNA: TGCGCCAGCAGCTCCTTACAGGGGGACAATTCACCCCTCCACTTT. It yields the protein CASSSLQGDNSPLHF.

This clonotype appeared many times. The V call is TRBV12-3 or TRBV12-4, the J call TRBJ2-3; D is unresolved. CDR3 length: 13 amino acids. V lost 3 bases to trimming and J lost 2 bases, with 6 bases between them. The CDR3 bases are TGTGCCAGCAGTTTTGGTATCACAGATACGCAGTATTTT. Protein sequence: CASSFGITDTQYF.

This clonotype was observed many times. DNA of the CDR3: TGTGCCAGCAGCTCTTGGGTGTCCGAGAGAGAGCAGTACTTC. Translated, it gives CASSSWVSEREQYF. The chain joins TRBV5-5 to TRBJ2-7; D is uncertain. The germline CDR1 and CDR2 sequences are SGHKS and YYEKEE (reference sequence). The CDR3 totals 14 residues. Trimming shortened V by 3 bases and J by 7 bases, and 17 bases separated the two germline ends.

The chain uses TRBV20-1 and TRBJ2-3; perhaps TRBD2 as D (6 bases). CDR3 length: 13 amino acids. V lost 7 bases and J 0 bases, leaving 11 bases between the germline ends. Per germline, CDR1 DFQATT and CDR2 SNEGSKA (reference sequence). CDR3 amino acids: CSVSGPSTDTQYF. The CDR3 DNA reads TGCAGTGTGAGCGGGCCTAGCACAGATACGCAGTATTTT.

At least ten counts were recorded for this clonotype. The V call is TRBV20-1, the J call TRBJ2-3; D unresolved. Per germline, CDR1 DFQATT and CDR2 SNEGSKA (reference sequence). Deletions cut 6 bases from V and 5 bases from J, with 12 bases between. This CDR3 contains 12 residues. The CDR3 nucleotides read TGCAGTGCCGCTCCTACCGAAGATACGCAGTATTTT. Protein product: CSAAPTEDTQYF.

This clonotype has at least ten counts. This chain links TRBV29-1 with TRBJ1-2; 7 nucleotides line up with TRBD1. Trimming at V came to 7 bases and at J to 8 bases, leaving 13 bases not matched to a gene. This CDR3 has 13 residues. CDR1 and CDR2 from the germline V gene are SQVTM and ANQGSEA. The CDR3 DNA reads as TGCAGCGCCACAGGGGCGACTGTTTACGGCTACACCTTC. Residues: CSATGATVYGYTF.

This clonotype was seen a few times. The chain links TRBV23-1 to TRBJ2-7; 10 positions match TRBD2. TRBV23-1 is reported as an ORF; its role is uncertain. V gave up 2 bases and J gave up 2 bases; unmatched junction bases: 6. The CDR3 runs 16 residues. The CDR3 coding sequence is TGCGCCAGCAGTCAACAGAGCGGGAGGGTTCCCTACGAGCAGTACTTC. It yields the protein CASSQQSGRVPYEQYF.

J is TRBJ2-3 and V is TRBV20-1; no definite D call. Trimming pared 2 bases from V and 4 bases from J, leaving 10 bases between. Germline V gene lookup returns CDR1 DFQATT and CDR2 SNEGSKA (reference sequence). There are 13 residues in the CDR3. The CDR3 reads CSARFPGPDTQYF. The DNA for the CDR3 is TGCAGTGCTAGATTCCCTGGACCAGATACGCAGTATTTT.

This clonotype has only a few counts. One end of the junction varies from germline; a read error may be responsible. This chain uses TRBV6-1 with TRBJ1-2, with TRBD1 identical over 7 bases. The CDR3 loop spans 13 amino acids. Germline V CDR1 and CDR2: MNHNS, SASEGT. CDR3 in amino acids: CASSENRGGEYTF. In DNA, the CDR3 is TGTGCCAGCAGTGAAAACAGGGGTGGGGAATACACTTTC.

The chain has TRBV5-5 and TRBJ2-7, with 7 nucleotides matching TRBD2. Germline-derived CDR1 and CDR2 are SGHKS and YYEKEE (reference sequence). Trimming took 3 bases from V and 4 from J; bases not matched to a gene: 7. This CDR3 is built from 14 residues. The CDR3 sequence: CASSWGGDPYEQYF. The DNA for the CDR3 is TGTGCCAGCAGCTGGGGGGGGGACCCATACGAGCAGTACTTC.

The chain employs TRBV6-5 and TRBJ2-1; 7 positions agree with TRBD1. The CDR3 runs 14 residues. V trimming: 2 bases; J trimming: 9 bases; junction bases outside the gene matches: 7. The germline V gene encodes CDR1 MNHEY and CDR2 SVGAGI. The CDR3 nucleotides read TGTGCCAGCAGTTACAGGGGGCGGGTTGGTGAGCAGTTCTTC. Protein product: CASSYRGRVGEQFF.

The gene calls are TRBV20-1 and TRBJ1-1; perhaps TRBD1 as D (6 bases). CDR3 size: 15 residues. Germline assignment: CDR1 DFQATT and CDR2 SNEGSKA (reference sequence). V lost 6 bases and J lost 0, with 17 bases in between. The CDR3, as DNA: TGCAGTGCCCAGCCAGGGGCTAGCATGAACACTGAAGCTTTCTTT. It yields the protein CSAQPGASMNTEAFF.

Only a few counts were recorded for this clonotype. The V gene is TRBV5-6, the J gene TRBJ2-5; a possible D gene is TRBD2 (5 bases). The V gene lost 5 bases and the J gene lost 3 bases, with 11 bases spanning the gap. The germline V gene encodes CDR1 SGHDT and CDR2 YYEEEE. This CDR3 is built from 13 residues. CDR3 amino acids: CASRFVGEETQYF. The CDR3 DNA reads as TGTGCCAGCAGGTTCGTGGGAGAAGAGACCCAGTACTTC.

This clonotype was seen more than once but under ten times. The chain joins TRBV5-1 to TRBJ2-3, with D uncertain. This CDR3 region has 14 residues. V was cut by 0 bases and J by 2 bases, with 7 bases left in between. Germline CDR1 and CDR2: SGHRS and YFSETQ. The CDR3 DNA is TGCGCCAGCAGCTTGGCCCGGATCACAGATACGCAGTATTTT. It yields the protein CASSLARITDTQYF. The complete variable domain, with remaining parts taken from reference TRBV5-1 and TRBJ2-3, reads KAGVTQTPRYLIKTRGQQVTLSCSPISGHRSVSWYQQTPGQGLQFLFEYFSETQRNKGNFPGRFSGRQFSNSRSEMNVSTLELGDSALYLCASSLARITDTQYFGPGTRLTVL.

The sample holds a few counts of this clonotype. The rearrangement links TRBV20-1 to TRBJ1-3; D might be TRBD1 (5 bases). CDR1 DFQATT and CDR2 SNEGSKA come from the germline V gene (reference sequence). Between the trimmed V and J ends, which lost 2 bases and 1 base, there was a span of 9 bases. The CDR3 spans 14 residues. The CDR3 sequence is CSARTGESGNTIYF. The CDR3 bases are TGCAGTGCTAGAACAGGAGAGTCTGGAAACACCATATATTTT.

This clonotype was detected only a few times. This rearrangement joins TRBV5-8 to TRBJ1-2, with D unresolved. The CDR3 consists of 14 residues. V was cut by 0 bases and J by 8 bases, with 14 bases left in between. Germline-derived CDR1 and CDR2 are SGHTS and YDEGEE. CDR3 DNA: TGTGCCAGCAGCTTGGGTGCGGCCCGGGAGGGCTACACCTTC. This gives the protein CASSLGAAREGYTF.

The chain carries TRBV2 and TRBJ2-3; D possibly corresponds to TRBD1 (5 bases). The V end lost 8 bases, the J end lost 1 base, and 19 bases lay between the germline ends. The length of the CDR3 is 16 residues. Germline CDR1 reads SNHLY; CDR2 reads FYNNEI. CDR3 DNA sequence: TGTGCCAGCTCCAGGACGTCGACCAGGGGCACAGATACGCAGTATTTT. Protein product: CASSRTSTRGTDTQYF.

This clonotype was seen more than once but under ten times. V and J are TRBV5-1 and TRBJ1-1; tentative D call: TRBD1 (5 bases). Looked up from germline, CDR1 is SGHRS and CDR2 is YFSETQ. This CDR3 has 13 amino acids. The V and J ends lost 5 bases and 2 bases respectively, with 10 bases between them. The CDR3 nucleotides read TGCGCCAGCAGACGGGGCGACAACACTGAAGCTTTCTTT. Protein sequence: CASRRGDNTEAFF.

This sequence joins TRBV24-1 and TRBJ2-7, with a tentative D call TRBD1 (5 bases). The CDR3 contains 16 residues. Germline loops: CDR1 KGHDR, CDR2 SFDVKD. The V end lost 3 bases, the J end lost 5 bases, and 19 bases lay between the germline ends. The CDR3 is CATSDQGQSLVNEQYF. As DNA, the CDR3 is TGTGCCACCAGTGATCAAGGACAATCCCTAGTCAACGAGCAGTACTTC.